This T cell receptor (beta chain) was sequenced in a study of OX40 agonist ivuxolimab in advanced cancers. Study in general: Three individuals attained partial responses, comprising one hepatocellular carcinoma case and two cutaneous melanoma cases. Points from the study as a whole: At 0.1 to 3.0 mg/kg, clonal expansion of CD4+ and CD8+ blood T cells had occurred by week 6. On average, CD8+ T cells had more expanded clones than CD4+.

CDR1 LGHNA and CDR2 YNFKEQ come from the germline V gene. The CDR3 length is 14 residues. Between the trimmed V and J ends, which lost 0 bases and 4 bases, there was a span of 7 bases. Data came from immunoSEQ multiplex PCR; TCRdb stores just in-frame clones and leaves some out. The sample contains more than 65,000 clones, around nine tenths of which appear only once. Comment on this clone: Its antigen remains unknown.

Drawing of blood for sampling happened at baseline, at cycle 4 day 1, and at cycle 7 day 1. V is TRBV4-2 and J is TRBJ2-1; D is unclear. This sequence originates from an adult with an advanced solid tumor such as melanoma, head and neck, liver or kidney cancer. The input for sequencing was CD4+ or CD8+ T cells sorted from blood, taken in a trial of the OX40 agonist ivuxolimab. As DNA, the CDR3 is TGTGCCAGCAGCCAAGAGACCCGATACAATGAGCAGTTCTTC. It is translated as CASSQETRYNEQFF.